Shown below are 20 T cell receptor beta chains from a single sample sequenced in a study of tumor and adjacent non-tumor tissue in lung cancer. RNA was extracted from bulk tissue without any cell sorting. Three rounds of nested PCR, following a modified ARM-PCR protocol, produced the TCRbeta library. TCRdb called the multiplex PCR reads again in MiXCR, with one record for every CDR3 protein. The sample has roughly 66,000 distinct CDR3 sequences; 60% to 75% are singletons. The material sequenced was lung tumor tissue. These receptors all come from a man in his 60s with non-small cell lung cancer.

Regarding this clonotype: One end of the junction varies from germline; a read error may be responsible. The chain recombines TRBV20-1 with TRBJ2-1, with 8 bases that match TRBD2. Germline CDR1 DFQATT, CDR2 SNEGSKA (reference sequence). The CDR3 consists of 14 residues. This CDR3 reads CSAGSGTTYNEQLF. The CDR3, as DNA: TGCAGTGCTGGTAGCGGGACCACCTACAATGAGCAGTTATTC.

This clonotype has a count of ten or more. The rearrangement joins TRBV24-1 to TRBJ2-5, with 9 bases aligning to TRBD2. Losses at the gene ends were 10 bases for V and 5 bases for J; bases not matched to a gene: 7. The CDR3 loop spans 13 amino acids. CDR1 is KGHDR and CDR2 is SFDVKD in the germline V gene. This CDR3 is CATRAGGLETQYF. The CDR3 DNA follows: TGTGCCACTAGAGCGGGAGGTCTGGAGACCCAGTACTTC.

The rearrangement uses TRBV6-1 and TRBJ1-1, with 7 positions matching TRBD1. CDR1 MNHNS and CDR2 SASEGT come from the germline V gene. V shed 7 bases and J 2 bases; nucleotides not matched to a gene: 7. This CDR3 spans 14 amino acids. CDR3 sequence (DNA): TGTGCCAGCAAGCAGGGGGTGTGTAACACTGAAGCTTTCTTT. This encodes CASKQGVCNTEAFF.

The V gene is TRBV20-1, the J gene TRBJ2-7, with D possibly matching TRBD2 (6 bases). This CDR3 comprises 14 residues. Per germline, CDR1 DFQATT and CDR2 SNEGSKA (reference sequence). Here the CDR3 reads CCTKKLSGENEQYF. The CDR3 coding sequence is TGCTGTACTAAAAAACTATCGGGAGAAAACGAGCAGTACTTC.

V is TRBV12-3 or TRBV12-4 and J is TRBJ1-4, with D possibly TRBD1 on 6 matching bases. This CDR3 has 14 residues. The CDR3 bases are TGTACTAGCAGTTTCTCAGGGGCGGGCGAAAAACTGTTTTTT. Translation gives CTSSFSGAGEKLFF.

Worth noting for this clonotype: A read error may account for a junction end that differs from germline. The CDR3 here is CASSYYLLAGVTDTQYF. The CDR3 DNA reads TGTGCCAGCAGTTATTACCTACTAGCGGGAGTCACAGATACGCAATATTTT. The genes are TRBV6-2 or TRBV6-3 and TRBJ2-3, with 11 bases aligning to TRBD2. The CDR3 contains 17 residues. Germline V CDR1 and CDR2: MNHEY, SVGEGT.

Worth noting for this clonotype: A junction boundary mismatches the germline segment, possibly from a read error. The CDR3 here is CSATLRTRQETHYF. CDR3 in DNA: TGCAGCGCCACGCTTAGGACGCGGCAAGAAACCCATTACTTC. The chain uses TRBV20-1 and TRBJ2-5; no clear D gene. Germline V gene sequence: CDR1 DFQATT, CDR2 SNEGSKA (reference sequence). The CDR3 contains 14 residues.

On this clonotype: This may arise from a read error, as a much more abundant clone is one base away. The conserved closing phenylalanine or tryptophan is absent in this CDR3, likely reflecting a read error. The chain recombines TRBV2 with TRBJ2-5; TRBD2 is a possible D gene (5 bases). Germline V gene data show CDR1 as SNHLY and CDR2 as FYNNEI. The CDR3 runs to 11 residues. The V end was cut by 7 bases, the J end by 5 bases, with 8 bases between. In nucleotides, the CDR3 is TGTGCCAGCAATCGGAGGGAGACCCAGTACTAC. This translates into CASNRRETQYY.

At least ten counts were recorded for this clonotype. V gene TRBV20-1 combines with J gene TRBJ1-1; D is possibly TRBD1 (5 bases). Germline CDR1 DFQATT, CDR2 SNEGSKA (reference sequence). The CDR3 consists of 13 residues. The V gene lost 0 bases and the J gene lost 4 bases, with 9 bases spanning the gap. The CDR3 here is CSARDGRATEAFF. DNA for the CDR3: TGCAGTGCTAGAGATGGCAGGGCCACTGAAGCTTTCTTT.

The chain employs TRBV20-1 and TRBJ2-6, with D maybe TRBD1 (5 bases). V gave up 5 bases and J gave up 18 bases, with 29 bases separating them. This CDR3 is built from 15 residues. CDR1 is DFQATT and CDR2 is SNEGSKA in the germline V gene (reference sequence). The CDR3 protein is CSASISYGGANVPTF. The CDR3 region has the DNA TGCAGTGCTTCAATCTCATACGGTGGGGCCAACGTACCGACTTTC.

The chain recombines TRBV12-3 or TRBV12-4 with TRBJ2-5; D unclear. Trimming left V 0 bases short and J 2 bases short, with 7 bases between. This CDR3 region has 14 residues. Here the CDR3 reads CASSLAAEQETQYF. The CDR3 coding sequence is TGTGCCAGCAGTTTAGCCGCAGAGCAAGAGACCCAGTACTTC.

The CDR3 nucleotides read TGCAGCGTTGCCGGGGGGAGGGGATACGATCACTACTTC. Translated, it gives CSVAGGRGYDHYF. The gene calls are TRBV29-1 and TRBJ2-7; 7 bases agree with TRBD2. With V trimmed by 4 bases and J by 13 bases, 16 bases remained unmatched. CDR1 and CDR2 (germline): SQVTM, ANQGSEA. The CDR3 is 13 amino acids.

The sample holds many counts of this clonotype. V is TRBV20-1 and J is TRBJ2-7, with TRBD2 identical over 9 bases. In germline, CDR1 is DFQATT, CDR2 SNEGSKA (reference sequence). Trimming took 0 bases from V and 4 from J; bases not matched to a gene: 10. The CDR3 runs 16 residues. In DNA, the CDR3 is TGCAGTGCTAGAGATCCGGCGGGAGGGGGCGGATACGAGCAGTACTTC. Residues: CSARDPAGGGGYEQYF.

V usage is TRBV29-1 and J usage is TRBJ2-1, with D hard to call. Trimming removed 4 bases from V and 9 bases from J, with 10 bases in between. The CDR3 totals 11 residues. The V gene's germline CDR1 is SQVTM and CDR2 ANQGSEA. As DNA, the CDR3 is TGCAGCGTTGCCAAAACTGTTGAGCAGTTCTTC. This translates into CSVAKTVEQFF.

This clonotype was picked up a small number of times. Compared with germline, one end of the junction differs, possibly owing to a read error. CDR3 coding DNA: TGTAGTGCTAGAGGGCAGCGAATGCACGATGAGCAGTTCTTC. This translates into CSARGQRMHDEQFF. V usage is TRBV20-1 and J usage is TRBJ2-1, with a possible D match to TRBD2 (5 bases). This CDR3 is built from 14 residues. Germline V gene lookup returns CDR1 DFQATT and CDR2 SNEGSKA (reference sequence).

The table lists this clonotype with a count of one. V and J are TRBV20-1 and TRBJ2-1; D might be TRBD2 (6 bases). Trimming pared 7 bases from V and 1 base from J, leaving 17 bases between. Germline CDR1 DFQATT, CDR2 SNEGSKA (reference sequence). The CDR3 consists of 15 residues. The CDR3, as DNA: TGCAGTGTCAAAGGACTAACGGAATCCTACAATGAGCAGTTCTTC. Residues: CSVKGLTESYNEQFF.

This clonotype qualifies as medium-sized (0.01 to 0.1%). The J gene is TRBJ2-1, the V gene TRBV29-1; possibly TRBD2 for D (5 bases). V lost 7 bases and J 3 bases, leaving 10 bases between the germline ends. Germline V gene data show CDR1 as SQVTM and CDR2 as ANQGSEA. The CDR3 runs 12 residues. The CDR3 bases are TGCAGCGCGGAAACTAGCTACAATGAGCAGTTCTTC. Translated: CSAETSYNEQFF.

As regards this clonotype: One end of the junction varies from germline; a read error may be responsible. V gene TRBV6-5 combines with J gene TRBJ2-7, with 10 positions matching TRBD2. CDR1 is MNHEY, CDR2 SVGAGI, per germline. CDR3 size: 15 residues. The CDR3 DNA follows: TGTGCCAGCAGTTTGGCTAGCGGGAGCTCCTACGAGCAGTACTTT. Translating gives CASSLASGSSYEQYF.

The chain combines TRBV6-1 with TRBJ2-2; TRBD2 matches 7 bases. This CDR3 spans 14 amino acids. Germline CDR1 and CDR2: MNHNS and SASEGT. For the CDR3, the DNA is TGTGTTAGCAGTGATGGACTAGACACCGGGGAGCTGTTTTTT. It codes for CVSSDGLDTGELFF.

Concerning this clonotype itself: A much more abundant neighbour one base away suggests this may be a read error. V gene TRBV11-2 combines with J gene TRBJ1-5, with 7 bases that match TRBD1. CDR3 length equals 14 residues. Looked up from germline, CDR1 is SGHAT and CDR2 is FQNNGV. CDR3 sequence reads: CVSSLQGFRQPQHF. The CDR3 DNA sequence: TGTGTCAGCAGCTTACAGGGGTTTAGACAGCCCCAGCATTTT. The variable domain in full, completed from reference TRBV11-2 and TRBJ1-5, reads EAGVAQSPRYKIIEKRQSVAFWCNPISGHATLYWYQQILGQGPKLLIQFQNNGVVDDSQLPKDRFSAERLKGVDSTLKIQPAKLEDSAVYLCVSSLQGFRQPQHFGDGTRLSIL.